This T cell receptor beta chain was obtained from a study of shared T cell receptors in the human thymus. Measured with immunoSEQ multiplex PCR; TCRdb has only the in-frame clones, and not every one. The data hold 700,000 to 750,000 clones, with 80% to 90% observed a single time. These data also featured in a second study, about human thymus T cells. That report adds: Corrective cardiac operations yielded the resected thymus tissue.

The TCR comes from a girl less than two years old with a congenital heart defect. Input material: thymocytes.

CDR3 DNA: TGTGCCAGCGGGCATACCGGGATGCCAAACACCTTC. Translation: CASGHTGMPNTF. This chain connects TRBV6-5 to TRBJ1-2, with D uncertain. The CDR3 extends over 12 amino acids. Trimming took off 8 bases at V and 12 bases at J, with 19 bases between the two ends. Germline V lookup: CDR1 MNHEY, CDR2 SVGAGI.